The clone carrying this T cell receptor beta chain has only a few counts. The data were taken from a study of CD8+ T cells in alopecia areata. Once RNA had been extracted, it was reverse transcribed into cDNA to act as the sequencing template. Profiled with immunoSEQ multiplex PCR; TCRdb holds only in-frame clones, not every one. Among about 69,000 clones listed, about three fifths were seen once. The CDR3 loop spans 15 amino acids. The ends lost 4 bases at V and 0 bases at J; junction bases unmatched: 3. Germline CDR1 reads LGHNA; CDR2 reads YSLEER. This TCR came from a human donor with alopecia areata. Sequencing used CD8+ T cells sorted from blood, obtained at week 0. The chain recombines TRBV4-3 with TRBJ2-5; 9 bases match TRBD2. CDR3 sequence: CASSLQRGDQETQYF. CDR3 nucleotide sequence: TGCGCCAGCAGCCTTCAGCGGGGGGACCAAGAGACCCAGTACTTC.